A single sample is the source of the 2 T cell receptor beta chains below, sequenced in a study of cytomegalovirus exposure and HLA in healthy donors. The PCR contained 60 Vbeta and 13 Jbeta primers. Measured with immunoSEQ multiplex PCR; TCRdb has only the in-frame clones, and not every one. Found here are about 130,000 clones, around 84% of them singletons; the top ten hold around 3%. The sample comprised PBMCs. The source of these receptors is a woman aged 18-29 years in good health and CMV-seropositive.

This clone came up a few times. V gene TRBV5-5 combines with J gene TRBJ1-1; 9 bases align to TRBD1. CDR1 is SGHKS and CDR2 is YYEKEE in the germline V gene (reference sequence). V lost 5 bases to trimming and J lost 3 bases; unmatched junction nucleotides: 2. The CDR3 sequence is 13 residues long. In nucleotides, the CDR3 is TGTGCCAGCAGGACAGGGGGGGACACTGAAGCTTTCTTT. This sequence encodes CASRTGGDTEAFF.

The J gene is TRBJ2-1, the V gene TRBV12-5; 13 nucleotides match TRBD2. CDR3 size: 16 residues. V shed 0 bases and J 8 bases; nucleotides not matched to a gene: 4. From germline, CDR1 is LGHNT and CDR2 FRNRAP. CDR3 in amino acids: CASGLVTSGGAHEQFF. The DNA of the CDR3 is TGTGCTAGTGGTTTGGTCACTAGCGGGGGGGCCCATGAGCAGTTCTTC.